This T cell receptor beta chain is from a study of yellow fever vaccine responses in identical twins. Each CDR3 protein is one row after TCRdb ran MiXCR on the RT-PCR reads. Of 20,000 to 25,000 distinct CDR3 sequences detected, about three quarters appear once; the ten largest clones hold 4% to 6%. Germline-derived CDR1 and CDR2 are MGHRA and YSYEKL. The V gene lost 0 bases and the J gene lost 3 bases, with 12 bases spanning the gap. CDR3 size: 15 residues. The receptor was derived from a woman between 18 and 30 years old who received the yellow fever vaccine. The input for sequencing was T cells from blood (PBMCs), unsorted or a sorted subset (not recorded which), taken before or after yellow fever vaccination (not recorded which). V is TRBV4-1 and J is TRBJ2-7; no reliable D call. Here the CDR3 reads CASSQDAPGYYEQYF. CDR3 DNA sequence: TGCGCCAGCAGCCAAGATGCCCCGGGTTACTACGAGCAGTACTTC.